The 3 T cell receptor beta chains below were found in one sample sequenced in a study of cytomegalovirus exposure and HLA in healthy donors. Primers included in the PCR were 60 Vbeta and 13 Jbeta primers. Only in-frame clones appear in the TCRdb table, and some are missing; sequencing was by immunoSEQ multiplex PCR. Of tens of thousands of clones listed, around 77% are singletons. Sequencing was performed on PBMCs. These receptors were collected from a woman aged 25 to 45 in good health and CMV-seropositive.

The CDR3 sequence is CASSSGQGQGTGELFF. The CDR3 DNA reads as TGCGCCAGCAGCTCAGGACAGGGGCAGGGCACCGGGGAGCTGTTTTTT. The chain has TRBV5-1 and TRBJ2-2; 9 nucleotides align to TRBD1. This CDR3 is built from 16 residues. Losses at the gene ends were 3 bases for V and 4 bases for J; bases not matched to a gene: 7. Germline loops: CDR1 SGHRS, CDR2 YFSETQ. The full variable domain, its missing parts supplied by reference TRBV5-1 and TRBJ2-2, is KAGVTQTPRYLIKTRGQQVTLSCSPISGHRSVSWYQQTPGQGLQFLFEYFSETQRNKGNFPGRFSGRQFSNSRSEMNVSTLELGDSALYLCASSSGQGQGTGELFFGEGSRLTVL.

The chain couples TRBV2 to TRBJ1-5; a possible D gene is TRBD1 (5 bases). The germline V and J ends were trimmed by 0 bases and 3 bases, with 9 bases remaining between them. CDR1 SNHLY and CDR2 FYNNEI come from the germline V gene. The CDR3 runs to 15 residues. CDR3 in DNA: TGTGCCAGCAGTGAAGCGCCAGGGCACAATCAGCCCCAGCATTTT. It specifies CASSEAPGHNQPQHF.

V and J are TRBV7-9 and TRBJ2-3; no reliable D call. Germline V lookup: CDR1 SEHNR, CDR2 FQNEAQ (reference sequence). V lost 3 bases, J lost 0 bases, and 10 bases lay in between. The CDR3 length is 15 residues. The CDR3 region is CASSLGSTSTDTQYF. The CDR3 DNA sequence: TGTGCCAGCAGCTTGGGCAGCACTAGCACAGATACGCAGTATTTT.